The clone carrying this T cell receptor (beta chain) has only a few counts. From germline, CDR1 is SGHTA and CDR2 FQGNSA. V dropped 0 bases and J dropped 8 bases, with 16 bases sitting between them. This CDR3 comprises 16 residues. TCRdb re-derived calls from the 5' RACE reads in MiXCR, one entry per CDR3 protein. Of 300,000 to 450,000 distinct CDR3 sequences in the sample, roughly 8.3% were seen once. The sample is drawn from a study of T cells after yellow fever vaccination. Source: PBMCs, taken about 41 days after the first yellow fever vaccination. This clonotype was sampled from a man aged 18 to 30 who received the YFV17D yellow fever vaccine. The chain has TRBV7-2 and TRBJ1-4; D ambiguous. In DNA, the CDR3 is TGTGCCAGCAGCTTAGCGGTCCTCCCTTCAGGCGAAAAACTGTTTTTT. As protein: CASSLAVLPSGEKLFF.